The 5 T cell receptor beta chains below come from one sample, sequenced in a study of T cells after yellow fever vaccination. TCRdb re-derived calls from the 5' RACE reads in MiXCR, one entry per CDR3 protein. The data contain hundreds of thousands of distinct CDR3 sequences, around an eighth of them singletons. The input for sequencing was PBMCs, taken on the day of the yellow fever booster vaccination. These receptors were obtained from a man aged 25 to 45 who received the YFV17D yellow fever vaccine.

The rearrangement uses TRBV6-5 and TRBJ2-7; 11 bases agree with TRBD1. With 2 bases clipped from V and 0 bases from J, the junction kept 6 bases outside the gene matches. The CDR3 has 17 amino acids. Germline values: CDR1 MNHEY, CDR2 SVGAGI. Here the CDR3 DNA reads TGTGCCAGCAGTTACGGGGGGACAGGGGGAGCCTCCTACGAGCAGTACTTC. Translating gives CASSYGGTGGASYEQYF.

Regarding this clonotype: Mismatch with germline at one junction end may stem from a read error. The rearrangement uses TRBV20-1 and TRBJ2-3, with TRBD1 matching 7 bases. Germline CDR1 and CDR2: DFQATT and SNEGSKA (reference sequence). The CDR3 runs to 16 residues. CDR3 sequence: CCARDTGTDPTDTQYF. DNA for the CDR3: TGCTGTGCTAGAGATACAGGGACAGACCCCACAGATACGCAGTATTTT.

CDR3 loop: CASSSTLRYGYTF. The CDR3 DNA reads TGTGCCAGCAGCTCCACCCTTCGCTATGGCTACACCTTC. The V and J genes are TRBV11-2 and TRBJ1-2; D is undetermined. The length of the CDR3 is 13 residues. With 4 bases removed from V and 4 bases from J, the gap between germline ends came to 10 bases. The germline CDR1 and CDR2 sequences are SGHAT and FQNNGV.

This clonotype has at least ten counts. The chain links TRBV4-3 to TRBJ2-1; 11 positions agree with TRBD2. CDR3 size: 16 residues. The V and J ends lost 2 bases and 3 bases, in that order; junction bases with no gene match: 3. Germline-derived CDR1 and CDR2 are LGHNA and YSLEER. The CDR3 coding sequence is TGCGCCAGCAGCCAAATAGCGGGAGGGTTCTACAATGAGCAGTTCTTC. This sequence encodes CASSQIAGGFYNEQFF.

This clonotype has a handful of counts. The V call is TRBV21-1, the J call TRBJ2-7; TRBD2 is the table's D call and was not checked against the DNA. TRBV21-1 is tagged as a pseudogene. The CDR3 contains 15 residues. The CDR3 reads CASSKKKRERKEQYF. Here the CDR3 DNA reads TGTGCCAGCAGCAAAAAGAAGCGGGAGCGGAAAGAGCAGTACTTC.